This entry describes one TCR beta chain. The sample comes from a study of blood T cell repertoires in COVID-19. Study-level information: Sources were T cells, B-cell-depleted T cells, or PBMCs; the material itself was cDNA or gDNA.

The CDR3 has 12 residues. CDR1 is SGHTA and CDR2 is FQGNSA in the germline V gene. V lost 5 bases, J lost 5 bases, and 7 bases lay in between. Source study methods: Scientists estimated how many nucleated cells there were by amplifying reference gene primers. Generated by immunoSEQ multiplex PCR, the TCRdb table keeps only in-frame clones and is missing some. Clone size and the V and J calls come from that table; the DNA yielded D and trimming. The table records 9,500 to 15,000 clones, approximately 91% of them present only once. The V call is TRBV7-2, the J call TRBJ1-3; maybe TRBD1 (5 bases). The receptor was derived from an older woman with active COVID-19. Sequencing input: peripheral blood. The CDR3 loop reads CASSLDRNTIYF. CDR3 nucleotide sequence: TGTGCCAGCAGCCTGGACAGAAACACCATATATTTT.